This T cell receptor beta chain was identified in a study of blood T cell repertoires in COVID-19. Study as a whole: Samples came from the United States, Italy and Spain, spanning acute and convalescent COVID-19.

Authors' analysis steps: The assay estimated nucleated cells by amplifying reference gene primers. Here immunoSEQ multiplex PCR was the method, and the copy in TCRdb shows in-frame clones only, minus some. V and J calls and clone size come straight from that table; D and trimming were deduced from the DNA. Here the sample spans 90,000 to 100,000 clones, roughly 84% being singletons. With 4 bases removed from V and 10 bases from J, the gap between germline ends came to 8 bases. This CDR3 has 11 amino acids. CDR1 MDHEN and CDR2 SYDVKM come from the germline V gene. This TCR came from a man between 65 and 85 years old with active or convalescent COVID-19. The sequencing input was peripheral blood. The V call is TRBV28, the J call TRBJ2-1; no reliable D call. CDR3 nucleotides: TGTGCCAGCAGTTCCAGAGGCGAGCAGTTCTTC. Translation: CASSSRGEQFF.